This T cell receptor beta chain originates from a study of T-cell memory formation after mild COVID-19. Overall study findings and caveats: Whereas later expanders leaned CD4+, clones contracting day 15 to 85 showed a balanced CD4/CD8 makeup.

As concerns this clonotype: What it binds is unknown.

The CDR3 is 16 amino acids. The J segment lost 1 base and the V segment lost 5 bases, leaving 5 bases of the junction unmatched. Germline V CDR1 and CDR2: MNHEY, SVGAGI. TCRdb reprocessed the 5' RACE reads with MiXCR, giving one entry per CDR3 protein. Of over 150,000 distinct CDR3 sequences listed, 10% to 15% are singletons. V is TRBV6-5 and J is TRBJ2-5, with 12 bases aligning to TRBD2. Sequencing used PBMCs or a T cell subset sorted from them (not recorded which). The sequence was obtained from a man between 18 and 29 years old who had mild COVID-19 (a few samples of this study predate the infection). Cell type and time point are not known. CDR3 coding DNA: TGTGCCAGCAGTCGAACTAGCGGGGGGCTCCAAGAGACCCAGTACTTC. Translation gives CASSRTSGGLQETQYF.